Shown below are 12 T cell receptor beta chains from a single sample sequenced in a study of CD8 T cells in ankylosing spondylitis. Study results and limitations: Blood of patients with ankylosing spondylitis appeared to be characterized by a TCR beta motif of eight or nine highly homologous variants.

No antigen is known for these receptors. TCRdb passed the 5' RACE reads through MiXCR, listing each CDR3 protein once. The sample gives a few hundred thousand distinct CDR3 sequences, 9.5% to 15% of which show up once; about 6.8% is in the top ten. The sequenced sample was blood, either unsorted or a sorted T cell fraction (not recorded which). These receptors originate from a male donor with ankylosing spondylitis.

The rearrangement uses TRBV5-1 and TRBJ2-7; D call uncertain. The CDR3 loop spans 14 amino acids. Between the trimmed V and J ends, which lost 0 bases and 7 bases, there was a span of 14 bases. Germline CDR1 SGHRS, CDR2 YFSETQ. CDR3: CASSLVQPQVEQYF. Here the CDR3 DNA reads TGCGCCAGCAGCTTGGTACAGCCGCAGGTGGAGCAGTACTTC.

The rearrangement links TRBV11-3 to TRBJ1-2; 9 nucleotides align to TRBD1. V shed 4 bases and J 6 bases; nucleotides not matched to a gene: 6. The CDR3 is 14 amino acids. In germline, CDR1 is SGHNT, CDR2 YENEEA. CDR3 amino acids: CASSSLTGGNGYTF. DNA of the CDR3: TGTGCCAGCAGCTCCCTTACAGGGGGCAATGGCTACACCTTC.

This clonotype has a count of ten or more. The rearrangement joins TRBV20-1 to TRBJ1-5; D is possibly TRBD1 (6 bases). Germline values: CDR1 DFQATT, CDR2 SNEGSKA (reference sequence). The CDR3 covers 13 residues. The V and J ends lost 5 bases and 8 bases respectively, with 16 bases between them. CDR3 nucleotide sequence: TGCAGTGCTCTCGGGACACCCGAGGAGCCCCAGCATTTT. Encoded protein: CSALGTPEEPQHF.

The chain couples TRBV11-2 to TRBJ2-1; 10 bases agree with TRBD1. With 4 bases clipped from V and 4 bases from J, the junction kept 7 bases outside the gene matches. Germline CDR1 reads SGHAT; CDR2 reads FQNNGV. The CDR3 length is 16 residues. The CDR3 region is CASSSLKGQGYNEQFF. In DNA form, the CDR3 reads TGTGCCAGCAGCTCTCTAAAGGGACAGGGGTACAATGAGCAGTTCTTC.

The CDR3 loop is CASSLGRLGEQFF. The CDR3 DNA sequence: TGTGCCAGCAGCTTAGGGCGGCTAGGTGAGCAGTTCTTC. The rearrangement uses TRBV7-9 and TRBJ2-1, with D uncertain. V was cut by 1 base and J by 9 bases, with 10 bases left in between. CDR3 size: 13 residues. Germline loops: CDR1 SEHNR, CDR2 FQNEAQ (reference sequence).

The chain employs TRBV10-3 and TRBJ1-6; D unclear. Germline loops: CDR1 ENHRY, CDR2 SYGVKD. There are 14 residues in the CDR3. V gave up 3 bases and J gave up 9 bases, with 12 bases separating them. The CDR3 bases are TGTGCCATCAGTGATCCCCGGGAGAGTTCACCCCTCCACTTT. Amino acid sequence: CAISDPRESSPLHF.

The chain has TRBV27 and TRBJ2-7; the D gene is possibly TRBD1 (6 bases). The CDR3 runs 14 residues. The V and J ends lost 6 bases and 1 base respectively, with 13 bases between them. Per germline, CDR1 MNHEY and CDR2 SMNVEV (reference sequence). CDR3 sequence (DNA): TGTGCCAGCAGCCATAGTACAGGGTCCTACGAGCAGTACTTC. This sequence encodes CASSHSTGSYEQYF.

This clonotype has a count of ten or more. The chain has TRBV6-1 and TRBJ2-6; 9 nucleotides line up with TRBD1. The germline CDR1 and CDR2 sequences are MNHNS and SASEGT. This CDR3 spans 17 amino acids. After removal of 8 bases from V and 3 bases from J, the junction contained 11 bases not matched to a gene. The CDR3 is CASSGQGNLFGANVLTF. CDR3 bases: TGTGCCAGCTCGGGACAGGGTAATTTATTTGGGGCCAACGTCCTGACTTTC.

V is TRBV6-5 and J is TRBJ2-1, with D unclear. V was clipped by 2 bases and J by 8 bases, with 10 bases between them. CDR3 length: 13 amino acids. The germline gives CDR1 MNHEY, CDR2 SVGAGI. The CDR3 spells CASSYPSSHEQFF. The CDR3 nucleotides are TGTGCCAGCAGTTACCCGTCAAGCCATGAGCAGTTCTTC.

This clonotype showed up just a few times. The chain links TRBV5-1 to TRBJ2-1, with 8 bases that match TRBD2. This CDR3 is built from 15 residues. Germline trimming cut 4 bases from V and 7 bases from J; bases unmatched to any gene: 10. Germline loops: CDR1 SGHRS, CDR2 YFSETQ. The CDR3 DNA sequence: TGCGCCAGCAGCAAGTTAGCGGGAACATTGAATGAGCAGTTCTTC. Its translation is CASSKLAGTLNEQFF. Based on the CDR3 plus reference TRBV5-1 and TRBJ2-1, the full variable domain is KAGVTQTPRYLIKTRGQQVTLSCSPISGHRSVSWYQQTPGQGLQFLFEYFSETQRNKGNFPGRFSGRQFSNSRSEMNVSTLELGDSALYLCASSKLAGTLNEQFFGPGTRLTVL.

The V and J genes are TRBV13 and TRBJ1-1; D ambiguous. Trimming left V 6 bases short and J 0 bases short, with 11 bases between. CDR3 length equals 14 residues. Germline V gives CDR1 PRHDT, CDR2 FYEKMQ (reference sequence). The CDR3 is CASRGIGLNTEAFF. CDR3 nucleotides: TGTGCCAGCAGGGGGATCGGACTGAACACTGAAGCTTTCTTT. Using reference TRBV13 and TRBJ1-1 for the parts outside the CDR3, the full variable domain is AAGVIQSPRHLIKEKRETATLKCYPIPRHDTVYWYQQGPGQDPQFLISFYEKMQSDKGSIPDRFSAQQFSDYHSELNMSSLELGDSALYFCASRGIGLNTEAFFGQGTRLTVV.

This chain connects TRBV5-1 to TRBJ2-5, with D possibly being TRBD2 (6 bases). This CDR3 is built from 15 residues. V shed 1 base and J shed 3 bases, with 13 bases lying between them. CDR1 and CDR2 (germline): SGHRS, YFSETQ. This chain's CDR3 is CASSLWAPSEETQYF. CDR3 in DNA: TGCGCCAGCAGCTTGTGGGCTCCTAGCGAAGAGACCCAGTACTTC.